This T cell receptor beta chain was identified in a study of T cell changes during pregnancy in multiple sclerosis (dated by TCRdb to between 2018 and 2021). Regarding the complete study: The study looked at changes in the T cell repertoire across pregnancy in women with multiple sclerosis.

Libraries were made using the immunoSEQ multiplex PCR assay. TCRdb took over this immuneACCESS table, retaining in-frame rearrangements with V and J assigned. Such tables are incomplete; in checked studies, under half of the missing clones stem from an unresolved V gene, and the remainder is unexplained. This sample comprises under 80,000 clones, 75% to 95% of them detected only once. Approximately 0.47% of the sample rests with the top ten. Details on this clone: This receptor's antigen is unknown. The junction does not match germline at one end; this may be a read error.

CDR1 and CDR2 (SSHAT, FNYEAQ) derive from the germline V gene (reference sequence). The CDR3, cysteine through phenylalanine, is 15 amino acids long. Kept here is only the CDR3 DNA, which spans 45 bases and is read in frame from base 1. Sample: CD4+ T cells from peripheral blood mononuclear cells, taken in the second trimester of pregnancy. This TCR came from a female donor with multiple sclerosis, enrolled in a pregnancy study. The sequence links TRBV7-7 to TRBJ2-3; the D segment could be TRBD2, given 5 matching bases. The DNA sequence is given as TGTGCTAGCAGCTTAGGGCTAGCTCTCACAGATACGCAGTATTTT. This yields the protein CASSLGLALTDTQYF.